These T cell receptor beta chains were read from a single sample in a study of breast tumors, draining lymph nodes, adjacent tissues. TCRdb redid the calling of the multiplex PCR reads with MiXCR, one entry per CDR3 protein. This table has approximately 210,000 distinct CDR3 sequences, approximately 36% appearing once. The sequenced sample was axillary lymph node tissue. The receptors were gathered from a female donor with breast cancer. Some clones in this sample may be carry-over from other donors' samples. CDR3s include the opening cysteine and the closing phenylalanine or tryptophan. D genes are given only for firm matches. Clone size is given for some rows only: seen once, a few or many times, or a class if the clone is expanded.

size	J	V	D	CDR3	DNA
-	TRBJ2-7	TRBV20-1	TRBD2	CSASGTSGRRGEQYF	TGCAGTGCTTCCGGGACTAGCGGGAGACGCGGTGAGCAGTACTTC
few	TRBJ2-3	TRBV6-2/TRBV6-3	-	CASSERAPGGQYF	TGTGCCAGCAGTGAAAGGGCCCCCGGGGGGCAGTATTTT
-	TRBJ1-2	TRBV4-1	-	CASSPTQEANYGYTF	TGCGCCAGCAGCCCTACTCAGGAAGCTAACTATGGCTACACCTTC
many	TRBJ1-3	TRBV11-2	-	CASSRGDLGNTIYF	TGTGCCAGCAGCCGCGGGGACCTCGGAAACACCATATATTTT
many	TRBJ1-2	TRBV20-1	-	CSAPHPPDGSTF	TGCAGTGCTCCACATCCGCCTGATGGCTCCACCTTC
many	TRBJ2-7	TRBV5-1	-	CASSFGNSDEQYF	TGCGCCAGCAGCTTTGGAAACTCCGACGAGCAGTACTTC
many	TRBJ2-7	TRBV5-1	TRBD2	CASRSLAGPLVEQYF	TGCGCCAGCAGGTCCCTAGCGGGGCCCCTAGTAGAGCAGTACTTC
-	TRBJ2-3	TRBV6-4	TRBD2	CASSPGASGGARTDTQYF	TGTGCCAGCAGTCCCGGGGCTAGCGGGGGGGCCAGAACAGATACGCAGTATTTT
many	TRBJ2-7	TRBV6-6	-	CATRRESWEQYF	TGTGCCACCCGACGGGAGTCATGGGAGCAGTACTTC
-	TRBJ2-3	TRBV5-4	TRBD2	CASRPSGATISSTDTQYF	TGTGCCAGCAGACCCAGCGGGGCGACAATATCTAGCACAGATACGCAGTATTTT
medium-sized	TRBJ1-2	TRBV2	-	CASPAGTYGYTF	TGTGCCAGCCCGGCAGGGACATATGGCTACACCTTC
-	TRBJ2-1	TRBV6-1	TRBD2	CASGLAVYNEQFF	TGTGCCAGCGGCCTAGCGGTTTACAATGAGCAGTTCTTC
many	TRBJ2-6	TRBV19	-	CASSIYSRGSGANVLTF	TGTGCCAGTAGTATATACTCCAGGGGCTCTGGGGCCAACGTCCTGACTTTC
-	TRBJ1-2	TRBV12-3/TRBV12-4	TRBD1	CASSPGQGAYEQWRMYTF	TGTGCCAGCAGTCCGGGACAGGGGGCCTACGAGCAGTGGAGAATGTACACCTTC
many	TRBJ2-7	TRBV24-1	-	CATSAGDEQYF	TGTGCCACCAGTGCGGGGGACGAGCAGTACTTC
many	TRBJ2-7	TRBV13	-	CASSLLVVAYEQYF	TGTGCCAGCAGCTTGCTCGTAGTAGCCTACGAGCAGTACTTC
-	TRBJ2-1	TRBV20-1	-	CSARVLGSSSYNEQFF	TGCAGTGCTAGAGTATTAGGCTCCTCTTCCTACAATGAGCAGTTCTTC